This T cell receptor (beta chain) was recorded in a study of beta chain features in type 1 diabetes (dated by TCRdb to 2017 to 2018). In the study overall: Mean age, gender distribution, total cell number and subset yield were not different between patients and healthy donors. Across all samples, about 110 million sorted cells were examined, and cell number per subset correlated strongly with RNA yield. The study compared TCRB repertoires of sorted circulating CD4+ T cell subsets between recently diagnosed type 1 diabetes patients and matched healthy donors. Naive and central memory subsets were obtained from all 28 donors, but regulatory and stem cell-like memory subsets were isolated from only 8 patients and 8 healthy donors. Overall study results and their limits: Shorter templates might be favored by PCR, yet because patient and control samples were amplified and corrected together, any such skew would affect both groups equally. Because small numbers of individuals were included in the HLA sub-analyses, any influence of HLA type on TCRB rearrangement was left unresolved. At VDJ recombination sites, type 1 diabetes patients had fewer insertions and more deleted nucleotides, which implies abnormalities in thymic rearrangement. The naive, central memory and regulatory TCRB repertoires appeared to resemble one another more closely among patients than among healthy donors. Type 1 diabetes patients showed a moderate but significant shortening of TCRB CDR3 length in all four CD4+ subsets. Because cDNA rather than genomic DNA was sequenced, highly expressing activated cells could have been over-represented, although no difference in activation and CD3 levels was found between groups.

In the case of this clone: Its antigen has not been determined. Base qualities are not provided; no much larger clone lies one nucleotide away.

The High Capacity cDNA Reverse Transcription Kit was used to reverse transcribe all of the isolated RNA, meaning that expressed TCRB transcripts were what got sequenced. Deep immunoSEQ sequencing was performed on naive, central memory and regulatory T cell samples, with an average of roughly 3.3 million total reads per sample. Sorted cells were lysed in RLT buffer, and RNA was extracted using DNase-treated RNeasy Micro or Mini kits according to cell number. To prevent cross-contamination, every cell subset was processed on its own, while patient and healthy donor samples were processed together. The immunoSEQ multiplex PCR was used to amplify TCRB sequences from cDNA, yielding 87-bp fragments that span the CDR3 region. Sequencing of the amplicons was performed on the Illumina HiSeq platform. Concerning the study's data processing: Synthetic template baselines were used to correct PCR bias computationally, reads within Hamming distance 2 were collapsed together, and singletons that could not be merged were discarded. By aligning reads against IMGT, V, D and J genes, CDR3 length, and insertions or deletions at six rearrangement sites were assigned. Clonotype counts were normalized to sorted cell number within each subset before computing true diversity and Gini coefficients with the tcR R package. The overlap coefficient, calculated on TCRB nucleotide sequences, was used to measure repertoire sharing. As a proxy for the pre-selection repertoire, out-of-frame TCRB sequences from naive cells were analyzed. TCRdb retrieved this table from immuneACCESS and kept in-frame rearrangements only. Not all clones are present; in checked studies, unresolved V genes account for under half, and no reason is known for the remainder. The V and J calls and clone size were taken over from that table, and D and trimming were inferred from the DNA. Present in this sample are about 900,000 clones, 17% of which were seen just once. 0.02% to 0.025% of the sample belongs to the ten largest clones.

From each donor, a single peripheral blood sample of roughly 0.11 L on average was drawn into heparinised tubes. A BD FACSAria II was used to sort naive, central memory, regulatory and stem cell-like memory CD4+ T cells with a panel that included CD45RO, CCR7, CD25, CD127, CD95 and CD27. A purity above 98% was achieved for all sorted populations. PBMCs were separated immediately by Lymphoprep density gradient centrifugation and were stained directly, without being cultured. So that batch effects would be minimized, each experiment stained and sorted samples in pairs, pairing one healthy donor with one patient. Counted from cysteine to phenylalanine, this CDR3 has 15 amino acids. Just CDR3 DNA is preserved here, 45 bases in frame from base 1. As encoded in the germline V gene, CDR1 is SGDLS while CDR2 is YYNGEE. V gives up 5 bases and J gives up 0 bases, and the segment between their germline ends measures 11 bases.

The chain is made from TRBV9 and TRBJ2-2; TRBD1 is perhaps the D gene, given 6 matching bases. This TCR came from a woman aged 18-35 years in good health. The sample taken for sequencing was naive CD4+ T cells from blood. Explained via the paper, the cell subset or site label denotes: true naive CD4+ T cells. The CDR3 protein: CASRAQGTNTGELFF. The bases read TGTGCCAGCAGAGCACAGGGAACGAACACCGGGGAGCTGTTTTTT. Here the CDR3 is joined to the reference TRBV9 and TRBJ2-2 genes, and the full variable domain is: DSGVTQTPKHLITATGQRVTLRCSPRSGDLSVYWYQQSLDQGLQFLIQYYNGEERAKGNILERFSAQQFPDLHSELNLSSLELGDSALYFCASRAQGTNTGELFFGEGSRLTVL.